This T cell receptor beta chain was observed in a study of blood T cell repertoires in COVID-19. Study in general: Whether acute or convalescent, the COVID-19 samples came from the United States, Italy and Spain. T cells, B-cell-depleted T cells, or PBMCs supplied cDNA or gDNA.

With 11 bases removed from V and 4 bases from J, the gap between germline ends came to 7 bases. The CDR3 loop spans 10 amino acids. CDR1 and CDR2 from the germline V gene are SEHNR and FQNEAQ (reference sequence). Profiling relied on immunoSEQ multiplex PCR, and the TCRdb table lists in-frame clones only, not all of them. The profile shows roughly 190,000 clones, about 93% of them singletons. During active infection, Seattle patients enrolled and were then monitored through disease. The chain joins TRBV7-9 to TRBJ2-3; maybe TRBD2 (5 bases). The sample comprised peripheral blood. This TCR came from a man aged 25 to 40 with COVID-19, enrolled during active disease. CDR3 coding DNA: TGTGCCCCCGGGGCAGATACGCAGTATTTT. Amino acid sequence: CAPGADTQYF.